This is a list of T cell receptor beta chains from one sample in a study of neurological immune-mediated disorders. One entry per CDR3 protein results from TCRdb running MiXCR on the 5' RACE reads. This sample has over 90,000 distinct CDR3 sequences; about a tenth occur once, and the top ten carry about 3.1%. The material sequenced was PBMCs. These receptors all stem from a female donor with HTLV-1-associated myelopathy (HAM/TSP). CDR3s leave out the opening cysteine and the closing phenylalanine or tryptophan. D genes are given only for firm matches. Clone size is given for some rows only: seen once, a few or many times, or a class if the clone is expanded.

clone_size,v_call,d_call,j_call,cdr3_aa
many,TRBV5-6,.,TRBJ2-5,ASSWPDGRQETQY
many,TRBV12-3/TRBV12-4,.,TRBJ1-3,ASSFSGNTIY
once,TRBV10-2,.,TRBJ2-7,ASSPWRGTTNEQY
.,TRBV28,TRBD1,TRBJ2-5,ASNSGTAKETQY
few,TRBV11-2,TRBD1,TRBJ1-1,ASSYQGQGATEAF
many,TRBV20-1,TRBD1,TRBJ1-4,SARDWTGVGTNEKLF
few,TRBV27,TRBD1,TRBJ1-1,ASSLGTGGVNTEAF
many,TRBV11-2,.,TRBJ2-7,ASSPLRGYEQY
few,TRBV7-8,.,TRBJ2-7,ASSLQFGWEQY
.,TRBV5-6,.,TRBJ2-7,ASSRQGHTYEQY
many,TRBV5-1,TRBD1,TRBJ2-3,ASSLKTGRSTDTQY
many,TRBV11-2,TRBD2,TRBJ2-1,ASRLSGGDFYNEQF
many,TRBV20-1,.,TRBJ2-1,SASRVGSYNEQF
many,TRBV6-2/TRBV6-3,TRBD1,TRBJ1-5,ASSPGTAGQPQH
many,TRBV5-6,.,TRBJ2-7,ASSLTGPGQHYEQY
.,TRBV7-2,TRBD1,TRBJ1-2,ASSLFSRKGAFDGYT
many,TRBV14,.,TRBJ2-7,ASSPSQGGYEQY
many,TRBV20-1,.,TRBJ2-7,SAKGGYEQY
many,TRBV4-1,.,TRBJ1-4,ASSQAINGVLELF
many,TRBV7-9,.,TRBJ2-3,ASSLARGDTQY
.,TRBV5-1,TRBD1,TRBJ2-7,ASSGTGLYEQY
few,TRBV7-9,.,TRBJ1-2,ASSLGAGPGHGYT
many,TRBV28,TRBD2,TRBJ2-1,ASNIPGLADNEQF
many,TRBV7-2,.,TRBJ2-1,ASSLLVEQF
many,TRBV2,.,TRBJ1-2,ASRDGFYGYT
many,TRBV28,.,TRBJ2-1,ASSRLTGYNEQF
many,TRBV28,.,TRBJ2-1,ASSGGITYNEQF
many,TRBV18,.,TRBJ2-3,ASSPGPQAQQY
many,TRBV24-1,.,TRBJ2-2,ATRLGTGELF
many,TRBV12-3/TRBV12-4,.,TRBJ2-2,ASSFTGTGELF
few,TRBV27,.,TRBJ2-2,ASSLVKRAGELF
many,TRBV6-6,TRBD2,TRBJ2-4,ASRTSGGAQNIQY
many,TRBV20-1,TRBD1,TRBJ1-2,SASQGVSYGYT
few,TRBV20-1,.,TRBJ1-2,SATPGGPVYGYT
many,TRBV5-1,.,TRBJ1-2,ASSPNRDYGYT
many,TRBV7-8,.,TRBJ2-5,ASSLPGKGETQY
medium-sized,TRBV5-1,TRBD1,TRBJ2-1,ASSIGQDNEQF
many,TRBV14,TRBD1,TRBJ2-7,ASSPDTGTGYYEQY
many,TRBV5-1,TRBD1,TRBJ1-2,ASSTRTGGDGYT
many,TRBV5-1,TRBD1,TRBJ2-3,ASSLGTGGSTDTQY
many,TRBV10-3,.,TRBJ1-3,AISESVSGNTIY
many,TRBV10-3,.,TRBJ2-2,AISESKAGRTGELF
many,TRBV5-1,TRBD1,TRBJ2-7,ASSPRQGTNEQY
many,TRBV7-7,TRBD1,TRBJ2-1,ASSPDRGGLGEQF
many,TRBV7-2,.,TRBJ2-3,ASSFIFTDTQY
.,TRBV5-6,TRBD1,TRBJ2-3,ASSLEGRDRAADTQY
few,TRBV5-5,TRBD1,TRBJ2-7,ASSFQGAVQTDEQY
many,TRBV12-3/TRBV12-4,.,TRBJ2-7,ASSLVGTSEQY